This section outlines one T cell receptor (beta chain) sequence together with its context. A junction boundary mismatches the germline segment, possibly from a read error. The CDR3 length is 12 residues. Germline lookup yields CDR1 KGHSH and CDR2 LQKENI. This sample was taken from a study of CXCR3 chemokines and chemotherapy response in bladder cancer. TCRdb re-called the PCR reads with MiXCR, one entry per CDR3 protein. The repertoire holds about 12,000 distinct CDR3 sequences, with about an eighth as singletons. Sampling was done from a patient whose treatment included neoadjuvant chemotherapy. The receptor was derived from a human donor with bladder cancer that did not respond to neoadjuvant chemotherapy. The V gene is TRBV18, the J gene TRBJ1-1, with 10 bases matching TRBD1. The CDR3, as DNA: TGTGCCAGCTCACTGGCCGGGACAGGGGTTGTCTTT. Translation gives CASSLAGTGVVF.